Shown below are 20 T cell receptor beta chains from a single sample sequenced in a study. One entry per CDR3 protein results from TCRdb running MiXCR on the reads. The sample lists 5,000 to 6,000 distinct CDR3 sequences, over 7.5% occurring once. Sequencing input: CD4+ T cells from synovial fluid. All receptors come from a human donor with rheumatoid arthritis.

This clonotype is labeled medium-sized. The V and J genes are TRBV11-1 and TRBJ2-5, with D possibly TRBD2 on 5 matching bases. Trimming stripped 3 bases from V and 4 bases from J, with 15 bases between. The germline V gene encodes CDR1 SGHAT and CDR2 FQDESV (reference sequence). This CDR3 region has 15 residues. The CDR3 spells CASSFMVSGSETQYF. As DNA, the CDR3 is TGTGCCAGCAGCTTTATGGTGTCGGGGTCAGAGACCCAGTACTTC.

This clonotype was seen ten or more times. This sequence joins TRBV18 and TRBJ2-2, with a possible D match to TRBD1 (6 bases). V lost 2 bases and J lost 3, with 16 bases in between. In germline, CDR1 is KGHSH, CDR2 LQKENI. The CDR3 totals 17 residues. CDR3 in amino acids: CASSPRDTIIDTGELFF. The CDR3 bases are TGTGCCAGCTCACCAAGGGACACAATAATCGACACCGGGGAGCTGTTTTTT.

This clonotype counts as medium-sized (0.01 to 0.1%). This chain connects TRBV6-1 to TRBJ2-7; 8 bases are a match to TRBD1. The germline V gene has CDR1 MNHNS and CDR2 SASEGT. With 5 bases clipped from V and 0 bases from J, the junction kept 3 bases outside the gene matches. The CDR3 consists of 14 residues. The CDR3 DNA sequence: TGTGCCAGCAGTCGGGACAGGAGCTCCTACGAGCAGTACTTC. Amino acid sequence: CASSRDRSSYEQYF.

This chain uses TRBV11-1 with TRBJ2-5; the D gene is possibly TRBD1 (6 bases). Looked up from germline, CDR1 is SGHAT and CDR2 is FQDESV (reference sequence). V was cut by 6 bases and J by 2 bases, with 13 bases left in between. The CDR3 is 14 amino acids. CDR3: CASSQDRLQETQYF. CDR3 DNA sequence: TGTGCCAGCAGTCAGGACAGACTACAAGAGACCCAGTACTTC.

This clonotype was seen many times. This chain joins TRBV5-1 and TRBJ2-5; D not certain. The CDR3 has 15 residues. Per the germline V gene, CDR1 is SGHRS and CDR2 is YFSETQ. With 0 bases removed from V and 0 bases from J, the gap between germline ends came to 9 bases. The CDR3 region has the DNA TGCGCCAGCAGCTTGGGAGGAACACACCAAGAGACCCAGTACTTC. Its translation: CASSLGGTHQETQYF.

CDR3 sequence: CASSPQGYGNQPQHF. The DNA of the CDR3 is TGTGCCAGCTCACCACAGGGGTACGGCAATCAGCCCCAGCATTTT. V and J are TRBV18 and TRBJ1-5; D possibly corresponds to TRBD1 (5 bases). The ends were cut back, 1 base at V and 2 bases at J, with 9 bases in the middle. Germline V gene sequence: CDR1 KGHSH, CDR2 LQKENI. The CDR3 length is 15 residues. The full variable domain, its missing parts supplied by reference TRBV18 and TRBJ1-5, is NAGVMQNPRHLVRRRGQEARLRCSPMKGHSHVYWYRQLPEEGLKFMVYLQKENIIDESGMPKERFSAEFPKEGPSILRIQQVVRGDSAAYFCASSPQGYGNQPQHFGDGTRLSIL.

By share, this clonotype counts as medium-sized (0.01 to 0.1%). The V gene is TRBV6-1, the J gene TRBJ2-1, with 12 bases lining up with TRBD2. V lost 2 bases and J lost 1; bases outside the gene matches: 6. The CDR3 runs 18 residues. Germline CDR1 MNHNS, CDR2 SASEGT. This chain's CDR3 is CASSELLAGGPSYNEQFF. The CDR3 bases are TGTGCCAGCAGTGAACTACTAGCGGGAGGTCCTTCCTACAATGAGCAGTTCTTC.

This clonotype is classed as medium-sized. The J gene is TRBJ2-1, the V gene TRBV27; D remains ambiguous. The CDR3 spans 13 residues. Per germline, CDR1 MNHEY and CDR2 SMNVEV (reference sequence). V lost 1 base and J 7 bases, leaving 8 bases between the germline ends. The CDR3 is CASSLWSENEQFF. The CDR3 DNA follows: TGTGCCAGCAGTTTATGGTCGGAAAATGAGCAGTTCTTC.

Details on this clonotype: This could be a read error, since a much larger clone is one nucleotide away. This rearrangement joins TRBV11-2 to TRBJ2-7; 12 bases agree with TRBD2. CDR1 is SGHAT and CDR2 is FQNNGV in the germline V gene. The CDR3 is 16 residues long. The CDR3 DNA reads TGTACCAGCAGCATCAACCTAGCGGGAGGGCCTTGGGAGCAGTACTTC. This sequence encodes CTSSINLAGGPWEQYF.

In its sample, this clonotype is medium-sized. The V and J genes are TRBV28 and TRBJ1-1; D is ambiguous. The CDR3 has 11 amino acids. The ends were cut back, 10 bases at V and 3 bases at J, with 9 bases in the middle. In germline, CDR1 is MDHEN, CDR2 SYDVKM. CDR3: CATQTDTEAFF. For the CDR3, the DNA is TGTGCCACCCAGACGGACACTGAAGCTTTCTTT.

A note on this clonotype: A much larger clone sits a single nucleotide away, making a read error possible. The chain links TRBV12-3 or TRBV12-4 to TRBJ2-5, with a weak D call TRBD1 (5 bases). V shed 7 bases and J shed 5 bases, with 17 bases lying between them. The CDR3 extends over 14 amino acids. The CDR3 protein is CASTPSYRKETQYF. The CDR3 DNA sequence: TGTGCCAGCACCCCCTCGTACAGGAAGGAGACCCAGTACTTC.

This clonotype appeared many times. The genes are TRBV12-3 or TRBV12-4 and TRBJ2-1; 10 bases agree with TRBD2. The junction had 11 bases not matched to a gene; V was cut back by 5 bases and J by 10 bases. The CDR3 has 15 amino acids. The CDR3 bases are TGTGCCAGCAGTCCAACCCTAGCGGGAGTCTCCGAGCAGTTCTTC. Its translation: CASSPTLAGVSEQFF.

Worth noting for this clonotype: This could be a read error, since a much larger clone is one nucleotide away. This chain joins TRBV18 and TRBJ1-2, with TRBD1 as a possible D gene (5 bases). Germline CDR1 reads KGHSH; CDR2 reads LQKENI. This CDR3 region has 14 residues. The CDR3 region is CANSPGTGQYGYTF. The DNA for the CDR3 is TGTGCCAACTCACCAGGTACAGGCCAATATGGCTACACCTTC.

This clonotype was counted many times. The CDR3 loop is CASSVRTMGTDEQFF. DNA for the CDR3: TGTGCCAGCAGCGTGAGGACTATGGGTACTGATGAGCAGTTCTTC. This chain uses TRBV9 with TRBJ2-1, with D maybe TRBD2 (6 bases). Trimming cost V 2 bases and J 8 bases, with 17 bases left between them. This CDR3 is built from 15 residues. Germline V CDR1 and CDR2: SGDLS, YYNGEE.

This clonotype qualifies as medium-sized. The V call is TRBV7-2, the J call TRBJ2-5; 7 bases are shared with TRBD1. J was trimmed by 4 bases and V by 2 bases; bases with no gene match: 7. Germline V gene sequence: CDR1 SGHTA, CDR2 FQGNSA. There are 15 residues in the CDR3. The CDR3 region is CASSLNRGIRETQYF. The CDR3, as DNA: TGTGCCAGCAGCTTAAACAGGGGAATCAGAGAGACCCAGTACTTC.

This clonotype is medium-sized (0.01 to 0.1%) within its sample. The CDR3 is CASSQDNSGSREQYF. DNA of the CDR3: TGTGCCAGCAGCCAAGATAATAGCGGGAGCCGCGAGCAGTACTTC. The chain has TRBV3-1 and TRBJ2-7, with 9 bases lining up with TRBD2. The germline CDR1 and CDR2 sequences are LGHDT and YNNKEL (reference sequence). With V trimmed by 0 bases and J by 6 bases, 6 bases remained unmatched. The CDR3 is 15 amino acids.

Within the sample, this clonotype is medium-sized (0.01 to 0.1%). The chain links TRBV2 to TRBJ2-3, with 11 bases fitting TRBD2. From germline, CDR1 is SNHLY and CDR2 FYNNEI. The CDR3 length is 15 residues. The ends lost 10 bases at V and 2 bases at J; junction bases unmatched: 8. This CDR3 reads CATSNSGRATDTQYF. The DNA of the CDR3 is TGTGCCACTTCGAATAGCGGGAGGGCCACAGATACGCAGTATTTT.

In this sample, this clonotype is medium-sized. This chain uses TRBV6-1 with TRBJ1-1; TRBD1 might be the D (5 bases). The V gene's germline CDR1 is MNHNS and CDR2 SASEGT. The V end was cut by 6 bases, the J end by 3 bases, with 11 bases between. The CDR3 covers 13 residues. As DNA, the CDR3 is TGTGCCAGCAGGGTTACAGGAGACACTGAAGCTTTCTTT. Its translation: CASRVTGDTEAFF.

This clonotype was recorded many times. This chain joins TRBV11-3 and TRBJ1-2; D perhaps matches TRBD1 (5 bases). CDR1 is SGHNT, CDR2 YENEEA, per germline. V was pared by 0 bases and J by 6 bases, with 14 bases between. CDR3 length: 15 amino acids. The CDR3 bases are TGTGCCAGCAGCTTAGATCAGGGTGTGGAACATGGCTACACCTTC. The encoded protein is CASSLDQGVEHGYTF.

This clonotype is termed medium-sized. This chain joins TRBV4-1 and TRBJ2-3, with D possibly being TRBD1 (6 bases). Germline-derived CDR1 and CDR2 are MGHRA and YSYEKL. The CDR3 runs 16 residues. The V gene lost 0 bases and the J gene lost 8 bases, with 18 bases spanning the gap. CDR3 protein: CASSQDSQGPKGTQYF. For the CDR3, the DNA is TGCGCCAGCAGCCAAGATAGCCAGGGGCCCAAGGGTACGCAGTATTTT.